This T cell receptor beta chain was obtained from a study of blood T cell repertoires in COVID-19. Study in general: Sites in the United States, Italy and Spain provided acute and convalescent COVID-19 samples. Sample material is recorded as cDNA or gDNA derived from T cells, B-cell-depleted T cells, or PBMCs.

CDR1 SGDLS and CDR2 YYNGEE come from the germline V gene. Between the trimmed V and J ends, which lost 0 bases and 0 bases, there was a span of 9 bases. CDR3 size: 16 residues. Patients of the Seattle cohort, enrolled during active infection, were followed longitudinally. Here immunoSEQ multiplex PCR was the method, and the copy in TCRdb shows in-frame clones only, minus some. The sample holds hundreds of thousands of clones, about 89% seen once. The source is a woman in her twenties or thirties with COVID-19, enrolled during active disease. The rearrangement joins TRBV9 to TRBJ2-2, with no clear D. The sequenced material came from peripheral blood. The CDR3 DNA reads as TGTGCCAGCAGCGTAGCAGTAGCCCCGAACACCGGGGAGCTGTTTTTT. Translation gives CASSVAVAPNTGELFF.